These 11 T cell receptor beta chains originate from one sample sequenced in a study of blood T cell repertoires in COVID-19. TCRdb keeps only in-frame clones here, not all; method: immunoSEQ multiplex PCR. This table holds approximately 99,000 clones, 79% found once. The sample consisted of peripheral blood. The receptors were gathered from a woman of 80 years or more with active or convalescent COVID-19.

The rearrangement joins TRBV5-6 to TRBJ2-7; 9 bases agree with TRBD2. The CDR3 has 13 residues. Germline V gene sequence: CDR1 SGHDT, CDR2 YYEEEE. Trimming removed 4 bases from V and 3 bases from J; junction bases left unmatched: 2. CDR3 region: CASSRGGVYEQYF. The CDR3 bases are TGTGCCAGCAGCCGCGGGGGGGTCTACGAGCAGTACTTC.

A few counts support this clone. This sequence joins TRBV9 and TRBJ1-5, with 7 positions matching TRBD1. The V and J ends lost 0 bases and 4 bases, in that order; junction bases with no gene match: 4. This CDR3 region has 15 residues. CDR1 and CDR2 from the germline V gene are SGDLS and YYNGEE. Here the CDR3 DNA reads TGTGCCAGCAGCGTAGGTTGGACAGGTAATCAGCCCCAGCATTTT. Encoded protein: CASSVGWTGNQPQHF.

The gene calls are TRBV6-1 and TRBJ2-7; no clear D gene. Germline CDR1 and CDR2: MNHNS and SASEGT. V lost 1 base and J 5 bases, leaving 15 bases between the germline ends. This CDR3 has 15 residues. This chain's CDR3 is CASSEGAALWDEQYF. DNA of the CDR3: TGTGCCAGCAGTGAAGGGGCTGCGCTCTGGGACGAGCAGTACTTC.

This sequence joins TRBV12-3 or TRBV12-4 and TRBJ2-5; TRBD2 aligns across 11 bases. With V trimmed by 6 bases and J by 6 bases, 3 bases remained unmatched. The CDR3 has 13 amino acids. The CDR3 nucleotides are TGTGCCAGCAGAACTAGCGGGAGTAAGACCCAGTACTTC. The encoded protein is CASRTSGSKTQYF.

Of note for this clone: Sequence at one end of the junction differs from germline and may be a read error. The V call is TRBV7-3, the J call TRBJ2-5, with 8 bases identical to TRBD1. Germline CDR1 and CDR2: SGHTA and FQGTGA. The CDR3 has 13 amino acids. CDR3 in DNA: TGTGCCAGCAGCTACGACAGGGGCGAGACCCAGCACTTC. Translated, it gives CASSYDRGETQHF.

The rearrangement links TRBV5-6 to TRBJ2-7; D is possibly TRBD1 (5 bases). Trimming took 3 bases from V and 5 from J, leaving 18 bases between them. The CDR3 runs to 15 residues. CDR1 SGHDT and CDR2 YYEEEE come from the germline V gene. As DNA, the CDR3 is TGTGCCAGCAGCTATTCGGGTAGCAGGGTAAACGAGCAGTACTTC. As protein: CASSYSGSRVNEQYF.

V usage is TRBV5-4 and J usage is TRBJ2-3, with a tentative D call TRBD2 (6 bases). Germline V CDR1 and CDR2: SGHNT, YYREEE (reference sequence). This CDR3 has 15 amino acids. Trimming removed 3 bases at V and 3 bases at J, with 14 bases between. The CDR3: CASSYSPGRTDTQYF. CDR3 coding DNA: TGTGCCAGCAGCTATAGCCCGGGGAGGACAGATACGCAGTATTTT.

The chain has TRBV7-2 and TRBJ2-7, with 7 bases matching TRBD1. The V and J ends lost 6 bases and 5 bases, in that order; junction bases with no gene match: 16. The CDR3 contains 16 residues. Germline lookup yields CDR1 SGHTA and CDR2 FQGNSA. The CDR3 DNA follows: TGTGCCAGCAGTGCAACACGACAGGGCCTTCGGGACGAGCAGTACTTC. Translation: CASSATRQGLRDEQYF. Filled out from reference TRBV7-2 and TRBJ2-7, the complete variable domain reads GAGVSQSPSNKVTEKGKDVELRCDPISGHTALYWYRQSLGQGLEFLIYFQGNSAPDKSGLPSDRFSAERTGGSVSTLTIQRTQQEDSAVYLCASSATRQGLRDEQYFGPGTRLTVT.

The chain joins TRBV9 to TRBJ1-4; D is unclear. This CDR3 is 16 amino acids long. V dropped 4 bases and J dropped 2 bases, with 15 bases sitting between them. CDR1 is SGDLS and CDR2 is YYNGEE in the germline V gene. As DNA, the CDR3 is TGTGCCAGCAGCCGGCGGGATCCTGCCACTAATGAAAAACTGTTTTTT. It codes for CASSRRDPATNEKLFF.

This clone was counted only a few times. V usage is TRBV18 and J usage is TRBJ2-2; 10 nucleotides line up with TRBD2. The CDR3 has 19 residues. From germline, CDR1 is KGHSH and CDR2 LQKENI. With 3 bases clipped from V and 4 bases from J, the junction kept 14 bases outside the gene matches. This CDR3 is CASSPTRSSGSSGTGELFF. The DNA of the CDR3 is TGTGCCAGCTCACCTACCCGGTCTAGCGGGAGTTCGGGCACCGGGGAGCTGTTTTTT.

The genes are TRBV5-6 and TRBJ2-3, with D possibly matching TRBD1 (6 bases). CDR1 and CDR2 (germline): SGHDT, YYEEEE. This CDR3 region has 14 residues. V was shortened by 0 bases and J by 7 bases, with 12 bases between the two germline ends. The CDR3 coding sequence is TGTGCCAGCAGCTTGGGGACAGTCGCGAATACGCAGTATTTT. Translated: CASSLGTVANTQYF. The entire variable domain, with the rest obtained from reference TRBV5-6 and TRBJ2-3, is as follows: DAGVTQSPTHLIKTRGQQVTLRCSPKSGHDTVSWYQQALGQGPQFIFQYYEEEERQRGNFPDRFSGHQFPNYSSELNVNALLLGDSALYLCASSLGTVANTQYFGPGTRLTVL.